One and the same sample provided the 21 T cell receptor beta chains below, sequenced in a study of OX40 agonist ivuxolimab in advanced cancers. Some clones are missing from TCRdb's copy, which holds only in-frame ones; the method was immunoSEQ multiplex PCR. The sample contains under 70,000 clones, about 90% of which appear only once. The sequencing used CD4+ or CD8+ T cells sorted from blood, collected in a trial of the OX40 agonist ivuxolimab. The receptors originated from an adult with an advanced solid tumor such as melanoma, head and neck, liver or kidney cancer.

J is TRBJ1-4 and V is TRBV21-1; the DNA was not used to check the table's D call, TRBD1. TRBV21-1 is a documented pseudogene. The CDR3 is made up of 15 amino acids. The CDR3 loop is CASSGAPISKQSLFF. CDR3 coding DNA: TGTGCCAGCAGCGGCGCCCCAATAAGTAAACAGAGTCTGTTTTTT.

V and J are TRBV7-9 and TRBJ2-1, with 9 positions matching TRBD1. This CDR3 is built from 15 residues. The germline CDR1 and CDR2 sequences are SEHNR and FQNEAQ (reference sequence). V lost 2 bases, J lost 5 bases, and 4 bases stayed unmatched. The CDR3 region is CASSLRTGVNNEQFF. The CDR3 bases are TGTGCCAGCAGCTTAAGGACAGGGGTGAACAATGAGCAGTTCTTC.

The chain uses TRBV27 and TRBJ1-5; 8 bases are a match to TRBD1. V shed 5 bases, J shed 5 bases, and the junction held 11 bases outside the gene matches. This CDR3 spans 16 amino acids. Per the germline V gene, CDR1 is MNHEY and CDR2 is SMNVEV (reference sequence). CDR3 nucleotides: TGTGCCAGCAGTCCTTCCATCGACAGGGGCCATCAGCCCCAGCATTTT. Protein sequence: CASSPSIDRGHQPQHF.

The CDR3 DNA reads as TGTGCCAGCAGCTTAGCCGGGGGGGTCAATCAGCCCCAGCATTTT. It translates to CASSLAGGVNQPQHF. The chain links TRBV7-9 to TRBJ1-5, with D possibly matching TRBD1 (5 bases). The germline gives CDR1 SEHNR, CDR2 FQNEAQ (reference sequence). This CDR3 has 15 residues. V was trimmed by 0 bases and J by 3 bases, leaving 9 bases between them.

V usage is TRBV15 and J usage is TRBJ2-1; D unclear. Germline V lookup: CDR1 LNHNV, CDR2 YYDKDF (reference sequence). The length of the CDR3 is 14 residues. With 1 base removed from V and 10 bases from J, the gap between germline ends came to 14 bases. The CDR3 reads CATSRGASFWEQFF. The CDR3 DNA follows: TGTGCCACCAGCAGAGGGGCTAGTTTTTGGGAGCAGTTCTTC.

The chain employs TRBV5-4 and TRBJ2-7; maybe TRBD2 (5 bases). This CDR3 spans 14 amino acids. Between the trimmed V and J ends, which lost 4 bases and 0 bases, there was a span of 11 bases. The germline V gene encodes CDR1 SGHNT and CDR2 YYREEE (reference sequence). The CDR3 DNA sequence: TGTGCCAGCAGCACGGTGGGGAGCTCCTACGAGCAGTACTTC. Its protein product is CASSTVGSSYEQYF.

The chain recombines TRBV6-5 with TRBJ2-7; D gene unclear. The germline V and J ends were trimmed by 4 bases and 0 bases, with 10 bases remaining between them. Germline V CDR1 and CDR2: MNHEY, SVGAGI. The CDR3 covers 14 residues. CDR3 region: CASSFAGSSYEQYF. DNA of the CDR3: TGTGCCAGCAGTTTTGCCGGATCCTCCTACGAGCAGTACTTC.

This clone was counted a single time. V usage is TRBV5-1 and J usage is TRBJ1-1; D not resolved. V was cut by 1 base and J by 2 bases, with 21 bases left in between. From germline, CDR1 is SGHRS and CDR2 YFSETQ. This CDR3 has 18 amino acids. CDR3 nucleotides: TGCGCCAGCAGCTTGTTCCCAGAACATGCCGAATCTAACACTGAAGCTTTCTTT. It specifies CASSLFPEHAESNTEAFF.

The rearrangement links TRBV5-6 to TRBJ2-3; D perhaps matches TRBD2 (6 bases). This CDR3 region has 17 residues. Trimming shortened V by 5 bases and J by 0 bases, and 19 bases separated the two germline ends. Germline V gene lookup returns CDR1 SGHDT and CDR2 YYEEEE. The chain's CDR3 is CASRLPPGTSSTDTQYF. The DNA for the CDR3 is TGTGCCAGCAGGTTACCCCCCGGGACTTCGAGCACAGATACGCAGTATTTT.

This sequence joins TRBV4-3 and TRBJ2-5; D is ambiguous. The CDR3 length is 15 residues. CDR1 and CDR2 (germline): LGHNA, YSLEER. V lost 0 bases and J lost 5, with 13 bases in between. CDR3 DNA sequence: TGCGCCAGCAGCCAAGATAACGGGTTTGTGGAGACCCAGTACTTC. This sequence encodes CASSQDNGFVETQYF.

The sample holds one count of this clone. V and J are TRBV30 and TRBJ1-4; 7 positions agree with TRBD1. Germline CDR1 reads GTSNPN; CDR2 reads SVGIG (reference sequence). With V trimmed by 5 bases and J by 0 bases, 3 bases remained unmatched. This CDR3 contains 14 residues. Here the CDR3 DNA reads TGTGCCTGGGTTGACAGGGCAACTAATGAAAAACTGTTTTTT. Its translation is CAWVDRATNEKLFF.

The rearrangement uses TRBV27 and TRBJ2-7; D possibly matches TRBD1 or TRBD2 (5 bases each). Germline V lookup: CDR1 MNHEY, CDR2 SMNVEV (reference sequence). This CDR3 has 14 residues. V lost 5 bases to trimming and J lost 1 base, with 12 bases between them. In DNA, the CDR3 is TGTGCCAGCAGTCTGGGGGACCAGTCCTACGAGCAGTACTTC. Residues: CASSLGDQSYEQYF.

The chain combines TRBV11-3 with TRBJ1-1; 9 bases fit TRBD1. CDR1 is SGHNT, CDR2 YENEEA, per germline. Trimming took 5 bases from V and 6 from J; bases not matched to a gene: 4. This CDR3 has 13 amino acids. CDR3 amino acids: CASSAGQGPEAFF. Here the CDR3 DNA reads TGTGCCAGCAGCGCCGGACAGGGGCCTGAAGCTTTCTTT.

By share, this clone ranks as medium-sized. The V and J genes are TRBV6-5 and TRBJ1-5, with a tentative D call TRBD1 (6 bases). CDR3 length equals 14 residues. The V end lost 9 bases, the J end lost 4 bases, and 16 bases lay between the germline ends. Per germline, CDR1 MNHEY and CDR2 SVGAGI. This chain's CDR3 is CASGGDTENQPQHF. CDR3 bases: TGTGCCAGTGGGGGCGACACGGAGAATCAGCCCCAGCATTTT.

For this clone: Sequence at one end of the junction differs from germline and may be a read error. V is TRBV7-7 and J is TRBJ2-5, with D possibly TRBD1 on 6 matching bases. The CDR3 runs to 16 residues. CDR1 SSHAT and CDR2 FNYEAQ come from the germline V gene (reference sequence). CDR3 amino acids: CASSFWGQGEGETQYF. CDR3 DNA sequence: TGTGCTAGCAGCTTTTGGGGGCAGGGTGAAGGAGAGACCCAGTACTTC.

This clone was seen a single time. V usage is TRBV5-5 and J usage is TRBJ1-4; D uncertain. The CDR3 has 14 amino acids. The germline CDR1 and CDR2 sequences are SGHKS and YYEKEE (reference sequence). Trimming took 1 base from V and 3 from J, leaving 7 bases between them. CDR3 in amino acids: CASSLRGSNEKLFF. CDR3 coding DNA: TGTGCCAGCAGCTTGCGAGGGTCTAATGAAAAACTGTTTTTT.

The V and J genes are TRBV19 and TRBJ1-2; no reliable D call. Germline loops: CDR1 LNHDA, CDR2 SQIVND (reference sequence). V lost 3 bases and J 0 bases, leaving 5 bases between the germline ends. This CDR3 comprises 13 residues. CDR3: CASSIQANYGYTF. In nucleotides, the CDR3 is TGTGCCAGTAGTATCCAGGCTAACTATGGCTACACCTTC.

A few counts support this clone. The chain couples TRBV27 to TRBJ2-7; D is perhaps TRBD1 or TRBD2 (5 bases each). V was shortened by 8 bases and J by 2 bases, with 13 bases between the two germline ends. Germline V gene lookup returns CDR1 MNHEY and CDR2 SMNVEV (reference sequence). The CDR3 runs to 13 residues. CDR3 coding DNA: TGTGCCAGCGGAATCGGGGCCACCTACGAGCAGTACTTC. Translation: CASGIGATYEQYF.

This chain joins TRBV28 and TRBJ1-2; D gene ambiguous. The V gene lost 5 bases and the J gene lost 4 bases, with 17 bases spanning the gap. The CDR3 consists of 15 residues. CDR1 is MDHEN, CDR2 SYDVKM, per germline. The CDR3 DNA follows: TGTGCCAGCAGTGACTTAGGCCTTACACTCTATGGCTACACCTTC. Translating it yields CASSDLGLTLYGYTF.

This clone was recorded once. The chain links TRBV9 to TRBJ2-7, with TRBD1 identical over 8 bases. This CDR3 comprises 15 residues. Losses at the gene ends were 4 bases for V and 2 bases for J; bases not matched to a gene: 8. The V gene's germline CDR1 is SGDLS and CDR2 YYNGEE. The CDR3 loop reads CASSQGALGPYEQYF. CDR3 in DNA: TGTGCCAGCAGCCAGGGGGCCCTGGGGCCCTACGAGCAGTACTTC.

The chain combines TRBV4-1 with TRBJ1-1; TRBD1 matches 8 bases. CDR1 and CDR2 from the germline V gene are MGHRA and YSYEKL. With V trimmed by 3 bases and J by 5 bases, 8 bases remained unmatched. CDR3 length: 15 amino acids. Here the CDR3 reads CASSQGADRVTEAFF. The CDR3 bases are TGCGCCAGCAGCCAGGGGGCGGACAGGGTGACTGAAGCTTTCTTT.